One sample yielded the 23 T cell receptor beta chains listed below, sequenced in a study of shared clonotypes between healthy human individuals. The table came from immunoSEQ multiplex PCR; TCRdb's copy has only in-frame clones and leaves some out. Counted here are millions of clones, roughly 94% occurring once; the ten biggest clones make up 0.1% to 0.15%. The sample consisted of naive CD4+ T cells sorted from blood. Subset indicated: CD45RA+ positively selected. The origin of the receptors is a man between 18 and 29 years old in good health.

The V call is TRBV19, the J call TRBJ2-7, with D unclear. Trimming cost V 4 bases and J 3 bases, with 13 bases left between them. Germline CDR1 LNHDA, CDR2 SQIVND (reference sequence). The CDR3 is 14 residues long. The CDR3, as DNA: TGTGCCAGTAGTAAGGAAGGGCCCATCTACGAGCAGTACTTC. It translates to CASSKEGPIYEQYF.

The V gene is TRBV29-1, the J gene TRBJ1-6; TRBD1 aligns across 10 bases. From germline, CDR1 is SQVTM and CDR2 ANQGSEA. This CDR3 region has 14 residues. The J segment lost 7 bases and the V segment lost 7 bases, leaving 7 bases of the junction unmatched. CDR3 amino acids: CSAGTGVDNSPLHF. CDR3 DNA sequence: TGCAGCGCCGGGACAGGGGTGGACAATTCACCCCTCCACTTT.

J is TRBJ2-7 and V is TRBV6-1; TRBD1 matches 8 bases. This CDR3 comprises 13 residues. Germline lookup yields CDR1 MNHNS and CDR2 SASEGT. Trimming at V came to 6 bases and at J to 6 bases, leaving 7 bases not matched to a gene. CDR3 sequence: CASRGGQDGEQYF. The CDR3 nucleotides are TGTGCCAGCAGGGGGGGACAGGATGGCGAGCAGTACTTC.

V usage is TRBV11-2 and J usage is TRBJ2-7; tentative D call: TRBD1 (6 bases). The CDR3 totals 15 residues. The V end lost 2 bases, the J end lost 2 bases, and 13 bases lay between the germline ends. Germline V gene lookup returns CDR1 SGHAT and CDR2 FQNNGV. The CDR3 loop is CASSLQRTATYEQYF. Here the CDR3 DNA reads TGTGCCAGCAGCTTACAAAGGACAGCCACCTACGAGCAGTACTTC.

The chain uses TRBV6-1 and TRBJ1-2; maybe TRBD1 (5 bases). From germline, CDR1 is MNHNS and CDR2 SASEGT. The ends were cut back, 7 bases at V and 5 bases at J, with 11 bases in the middle. This CDR3 comprises 12 residues. CDR3 coding DNA: TGTGCCAGCACCCCTGGACATTATGGCTACACCTTC. It codes for CASTPGHYGYTF.

This chain links TRBV5-1 with TRBJ2-3; 8 positions match TRBD2. CDR1 SGHRS and CDR2 YFSETQ come from the germline V gene. Trimming cost V 1 base and J 3 bases; bases outside gene matches: 7. CDR3 length: 16 residues. The CDR3 loop reads CASSLSGGPFTDTQYF. DNA for the CDR3: TGCGCCAGCAGCTTGTCGGGGGGGCCATTTACAGATACGCAGTATTTT.

The chain combines TRBV29-1 with TRBJ2-1; perhaps D is TRBD1 or TRBD2 (5 bases each). The CDR3 spans 13 residues. Trimming cost V 0 bases and J 6 bases, with 9 bases left between them. Germline V CDR1 and CDR2: SQVTM, ANQGSEA. CDR3 sequence reads: CSVEDKGPNEQFF. The CDR3 nucleotides are TGCAGCGTTGAAGATAAGGGACCCAATGAGCAGTTCTTC.

The chain has TRBV7-8 and TRBJ1-2; D not resolved. The V gene lost 1 base and the J gene lost 8 bases, with 5 bases spanning the gap. Germline V lookup: CDR1 SGHVS, CDR2 FQNEAQ. This CDR3 has 11 amino acids. For the CDR3, the DNA is TGTGCCAGCAGCTTAGGGGCAGGCTACACCTTC. Encoded protein: CASSLGAGYTF. The full variable domain, completed using reference TRBV7-8 and TRBJ1-2, is GAGVSQSPRYKVAKRGQDVALRCDPISGHVSLFWYQQALGQGPEFLTYFQNEAQLDKSGLPSDRFFAERPEGSVSTLKIQRTQQEDSAVYLCASSLGAGYTFGSGTRLTVV.

The gene calls are TRBV5-1 and TRBJ2-2; D may be TRBD1 (6 bases). The CDR3 extends over 15 amino acids. V was trimmed by 5 bases and J by 4 bases, leaving 15 bases between them. Germline CDR1 reads SGHRS; CDR2 reads YFSETQ. The CDR3 region is CASRVQDSVTGELFF. The CDR3 bases are TGCGCCAGCAGGGTCCAGGACAGTGTCACCGGGGAGCTGTTTTTT.

The chain links TRBV4-3 to TRBJ1-1; D is undetermined. CDR3 length equals 16 residues. Germline loops: CDR1 LGHNA, CDR2 YSLEER. Trimming pared 3 bases from V and 1 base from J, leaving 15 bases between. CDR3 amino acids: CASSHQLPGGNTEAFF. The CDR3 coding sequence is TGCGCCAGCAGCCACCAATTACCGGGAGGGAACACTGAAGCTTTCTTT.

The V gene is TRBV2, the J gene TRBJ2-1, with a tentative D call TRBD1 (6 bases). Germline lookup yields CDR1 SNHLY and CDR2 FYNNEI. The V end lost 6 bases, the J end lost 4 bases, and 16 bases lay between the germline ends. This CDR3 comprises 15 residues. The CDR3 region is CASSSPGQGYNEQFF. As DNA, the CDR3 is TGTGCCAGCAGCTCGCCGGGTCAGGGGTACAATGAGCAGTTCTTC.

This clone was counted a few times. The chain links TRBV30 to TRBJ2-5; D is ambiguous. The last part of the DNA fits TRBJ2-7 better; the J call may be wrong. Germline lookup yields CDR1 GTSNPN and CDR2 SVGIG (reference sequence). This CDR3 comprises 12 residues. The CDR3 sequence: CAWSLPAYEQYF. Here the CDR3 DNA reads TGTGCCTGGAGTCTCCCGGCCTACGAGCAGTACTTC.

The chain couples TRBV11-2 to TRBJ2-3, with a possible D match to TRBD2 (6 bases). The CDR3 is made up of 15 amino acids. V was pared by 0 bases and J by 4 bases, with 11 bases between. Germline CDR1 reads SGHAT; CDR2 reads FQNNGV. The CDR3 region has the DNA TGTGCCAGCAGCTTAGATGGGCGGGGTGCAGATACGCAGTATTTT. Translation: CASSLDGRGADTQYF.

J is TRBJ2-3 and V is TRBV2; D unresolved. V was pared by 6 bases and J by 1 base, with 23 bases between. In germline, CDR1 is SNHLY, CDR2 FYNNEI. This CDR3 region has 18 residues. The CDR3 nucleotides are TGTGCCAGCAGCCAAAGATACAGTGCGACCCAGGGCACAGATACGCAGTATTTT. Translation: CASSQRYSATQGTDTQYF.

The chain uses TRBV10-3 and TRBJ2-5; D tentatively fits TRBD1 or TRBD2 (5 bases each). The length of the CDR3 is 13 residues. Germline loops: CDR1 ENHRY, CDR2 SYGVKD. Between the trimmed V and J ends, which lost 10 bases and 2 bases, there was a span of 14 bases. CDR3 loop: CASRDGAQETQYF. The CDR3 DNA is TGTGCCAGCCGGGACGGGGCACAAGAGACCCAGTACTTC.

The chain carries TRBV9 and TRBJ1-4, with a weak D call TRBD1 (5 bases). CDR3 length: 17 residues. Per the germline V gene, CDR1 is SGDLS and CDR2 is YYNGEE. V dropped 4 bases and J dropped 2 bases, with 18 bases sitting between them. This CDR3 reads CASSPGEGFGTNEKLFF. As DNA, the CDR3 is TGTGCCAGCAGCCCGGGGGAAGGGTTTGGTACTAATGAAAAACTGTTTTTT.

This rearrangement joins TRBV5-4 to TRBJ1-6, with TRBD1 matching over 7 bases. The CDR3 covers 14 residues. Germline values: CDR1 SGHNT, CDR2 YYREEE (reference sequence). The ends lost 4 bases at V and 10 bases at J; junction bases unmatched: 8. CDR3 sequence reads: CASSRDSSGSPLHF. Written as DNA, the CDR3 is TGTGCCAGCAGCCGGGACAGCTCTGGGTCACCCCTCCACTTT.

The rearrangement uses TRBV5-1 and TRBJ2-7; 9 nucleotides match TRBD1. The CDR3 is made up of 16 amino acids. J lost 1 base, V lost 0 bases, and 5 bases had no gene match. The V gene's germline CDR1 is SGHRS and CDR2 YFSETQ. The CDR3 loop is CASSLGRTGDSYEQYF. DNA of the CDR3: TGCGCCAGCAGCTTGGGTCGGACAGGGGATTCCTACGAGCAGTACTTC.

The chain combines TRBV5-1 with TRBJ2-1; 7 positions match TRBD2. The CDR3 contains 15 residues. Germline CDR1 reads SGHRS; CDR2 reads YFSETQ. The ends lost 0 bases at V and 4 bases at J; junction bases unmatched: 4. The CDR3 here is CASSLGGLDYNEQFF. CDR3 in DNA: TGCGCCAGCAGCTTGGGAGGACTAGATTACAATGAGCAGTTCTTC.

V and J are TRBV5-4 and TRBJ2-3; 8 bases are a match to TRBD2. V lost 3 bases to trimming and J lost 3 bases; unmatched junction nucleotides: 6. The length of the CDR3 is 15 residues. Germline CDR1 SGHNT, CDR2 YYREEE (reference sequence). CDR3: CASSSGLEVTDTQYF. The CDR3, as DNA: TGTGCCAGCAGCTCGGGACTAGAGGTAACAGATACGCAGTATTTT.

The chain recombines TRBV7-9 with TRBJ2-7; TRBD1 aligns across 8 bases. The CDR3 totals 14 residues. V lost 1 base to trimming and J lost 5 bases; unmatched junction nucleotides: 4. CDR1 and CDR2 (germline): SEHNR, FQNEAQ (reference sequence). The CDR3 reads CASSLGQGRHEQYF. The CDR3 nucleotides read TGTGCCAGCAGCTTAGGACAGGGGAGGCACGAGCAGTACTTC.

The chain is built from TRBV28 and TRBJ2-7; D unresolved. Per the germline V gene, CDR1 is MDHEN and CDR2 is SYDVKM. The germline V and J ends were trimmed by 6 bases and 6 bases, with 15 bases remaining between them. This CDR3 spans 13 amino acids. The DNA for the CDR3 is TGTGCCAGCAGCGCAGCCCTACCGAGCGAGCAGTACTTC. It is translated as CASSAALPSEQYF.

The genes are TRBV5-6 and TRBJ2-7; D not certain. The CDR3 runs 14 residues. V gave up 1 base and J gave up 0 bases, with 8 bases separating them. The germline V gene encodes CDR1 SGHDT and CDR2 YYEEEE. The CDR3 bases are TGTGCCAGCAGCTTGACAGATTTCTCCTACGAGCAGTACTTC. Translation gives CASSLTDFSYEQYF.